This note documents a single TCR beta chain sequence. Its antigen specificity is not known. The input lacks base qualities; no much larger clone sits a single base away. The sample is drawn from a study of blood T cell repertoires in COVID-19 (dated by TCRdb to the early 2020s). Notes on the research overall: The collaborator samples originated in the United States, Italy and Spain and spanned the acute and convalescent phases of COVID-19. The material from the prospective study consisted of cDNA or gDNA derived from T cells, B-cell-depleted T cells, or PBMCs. Deeply sampled blood TCRbeta repertoires from subjects exposed to, actively infected with, or recovered from COVID-19 were included in the dataset. The repertoires were released in a freely available public database intended as a resource for research on the immune response to SARS-CoV-2. The samples were drawn from two sources: the first 160 participants of the ongoing ImmuneRACE study, and 1,000 to 1,500 subjects contributed by 6 global collaborators. Sample metadata almost always included a de-identified subject ID, COVID-19 status, age in years and sex. Where available, HLA class I and class II types were obtained from metadata supplied by the sample provider rather than from assay-based typing.

Counted from cysteine to phenylalanine, this CDR3 has 15 amino acids. Only the CDR3 region is kept as DNA, spanning 45 bases read in frame from base 1. V and J lose 2 bases and 3 bases, and a span of 10 bases separates them. The germline V gene specifies LGHNA as CDR1 and YNFKEQ as CDR2. TCRbeta CDR3 regions were amplified from genomic DNA by means of the immunoSEQ Assay, a bias-controlled multiplex PCR. The authors' analysis ran thus. The number of nucleated cells in each sample was estimated by amplification of reference gene primers within the assay. To quantify the absolute abundance of each unique TCRbeta CDR3 rearrangement, sequence reads were collapsed and filtered. Productive Simpson clonality was computed per sample as the square root of Simpson's diversity index over productive rearrangements. This is the immuneACCESS table as TCRdb keeps it, with only in-frame sequences that have V and J called. A part of the clones is gone; compared with another copy, unresolved V genes explain less than half, and the rest is unexplained. V, J and clone size are taken as reported in that table, and D and trimming were inferred from the DNA itself. This sample lists tens of thousands of clones; 75% to 85% were detected once. The ten largest clones represent about 29% of the sample.

Each collaborating institution followed its own protocols to collect whole blood in K2EDTA tubes. For TCRbeta analysis, collaborator samples were shipped as frozen whole blood, as isolated PBMCs, or as DNA extracted from either sample type. What the study reported, not specific to this receptor: Clinical and demographic metadata were provided uncurated, with the amount varying by source and participant.

What was sequenced was peripheral blood. The chain uses TRBV4-2 and TRBJ2-2, with a tentative D gene TRBD1 over 6 matching bases. The sequence came from a human donor in a cohort sampled during active COVID-19. The CDR3 is CASSQLDRDTGELFF. The DNA is as follows: TGTGCCAGCAGCCAACTGGACAGAGACACCGGGGAGCTGTTTTTT.